A selection of T cell receptor beta chains follows, all from one sample in a study of shared clonotypes between healthy human individuals. The method was immunoSEQ multiplex PCR; TCRdb's version includes in-frame clones alone and lacks a portion of them. This sample has 2 million to 2.5 million clones, with about 92% found just once. Sequenced sample: naive CD8+ T cells from PBMCs. These receptors all come from a young man in good health. Some clones in this sample may be carry-over from other donors' samples. CDR3s include the opening cysteine and the closing phenylalanine or tryptophan. The order of the fields is clone size, V gene, D gene, J gene, CDR3 length, CDR3 protein, CDR3 DNA. D genes are given only for firm matches. Clone sizes are given selectively: once, few, many, or a class where the clone is expanded.

size: .
V: TRBV6-5
D: TRBD2
J: TRBJ2-1
length: 15
CDR3: CASSARTSGYNEQFF
DNA: TGTGCCAGCTCAGCCCGGACTAGCGGTTACAATGAGCAGTTCTTC

size: .
V: TRBV11-2
D: TRBD2
J: TRBJ2-3
length: 16
CDR3: CASSVVAGGDTDTQYF
DNA: TGTGCCAGCAGCGTAGTAGCGGGAGGCGACACAGATACGCAGTATTTT

size: once
V: TRBV7-3
D: .
J: TRBJ2-6
length: 16
CDR3: CASSPEPISGANVLTF
DNA: TGTGCCAGCAGCCCTGAACCCATCTCTGGGGCCAACGTCCTGACTTTC

size: .
V: TRBV6-6
D: .
J: TRBJ2-7
length: 14
CDR3: CASSYSPGSYEQYF
DNA: TGTGCCAGCAGTTACTCCCCGGGTTCCTACGAGCAGTACTTC

size: .
V: TRBV4-3
D: .
J: TRBJ1-1
length: 12
CDR3: CASSQGGQEAFF
DNA: TGCGCCAGCAGCCAAGGGGGACAAGAAGCTTTCTTT

size: .
V: TRBV7-8
D: .
J: TRBJ2-5
length: 14
CDR3: CASSPQQGPETQYF
DNA: TGTGCCAGCAGCCCTCAGCAGGGTCCCGAGACCCAGTACTTC

size: .
V: TRBV14
D: .
J: TRBJ1-2
length: 16
CDR3: CASSQGSGTRGYGYTF
DNA: TGTGCCAGCAGCCAAGGATCGGGTACAAGGGGCTATGGCTACACCTTC

size: .
V: TRBV5-8
D: .
J: TRBJ1-3
length: 15
CDR3: CASTFGVSSGNTIYF
DNA: TGTGCCAGCACCTTCGGGGTTTCCTCTGGAAACACCATATATTTT

size: .
V: TRBV5-1
D: TRBD2
J: TRBJ2-1
length: 15
CDR3: CASSFPSGRTNEQFF
DNA: TGCGCCAGCAGCTTCCCTAGCGGGAGGACCAATGAGCAGTTCTTC

size: .
V: TRBV29-1
D: TRBD1
J: TRBJ2-7
length: 14
CDR3: CSVEVWDRSYEQYF
DNA: TGCAGCGTTGAAGTCTGGGACAGATCCTACGAGCAGTACTTC

size: .
V: TRBV28
D: .
J: TRBJ1-2
length: 16
CDR3: CASIKYQGRGGYGYTF
DNA: TGTGCCAGCATCAAATACCAGGGTCGGGGAGGCTATGGCTACACCTTC

size: .
V: TRBV19
D: TRBD2
J: TRBJ2-2
length: 16
CDR3: CASEILAGGNTGELFF
DNA: TGTGCCAGCGAGATCCTAGCGGGAGGGAACACCGGGGAGCTGTTTTTT

size: .
V: TRBV25-1
D: .
J: TRBJ1-1
length: 13
CDR3: CASSESIGTEAFF
DNA: TGTGCCAGCAGTGAATCAATCGGCACTGAAGCTTTCTTT

size: .
V: TRBV11-3
D: .
J: TRBJ1-2
length: 18
CDR3: CASPPRQFLLRAYYGYTF
DNA: TGTGCCAGCCCTCCGCGACAGTTCCTCCTCAGGGCGTACTATGGCTACACCTTC

size: .
V: TRBV5-1
D: TRBD1
J: TRBJ2-7
length: 13
CDR3: CASSPWTGNEQYF
DNA: TGCGCCAGCAGCCCTTGGACAGGGAACGAGCAGTACTTC

size: .
V: TRBV19
D: .
J: TRBJ1-1
length: 13
CDR3: CAAARVMNTEAFF
DNA: TGTGCCGCGGCGAGGGTCATGAACACTGAAGCTTTCTTT

size: once
V: TRBV9
D: .
J: TRBJ2-7
length: 14
CDR3: CASSLSGLAPEQYF
DNA: TGTGCCAGCAGCCTAAGTGGGCTGGCTCCCGAGCAGTACTTC

size: .
V: TRBV27
D: .
J: TRBJ2-2
length: 14
CDR3: CASSWGGATGELFF
DNA: TGTGCCAGCAGTTGGGGAGGCGCCACCGGGGAGCTGTTTTTT

size: .
V: TRBV7-3
D: TRBD1
J: TRBJ2-7
length: 14
CDR3: CASSVGDRSGEQYF
DNA: TGTGCCAGCAGCGTTGGGGACAGATCGGGGGAGCAGTACTTC

size: .
V: TRBV9
D: .
J: TRBJ2-7
length: 13
CDR3: CASSVDNKYEQYF
DNA: TGTGCCAGCAGCGTAGACAACAAATACGAGCAGTACTTC

size: .
V: TRBV29-1
D: .
J: TRBJ2-7
length: 14
CDR3: CSVDWSETPEGQYF
DNA: TGCAGCGTTGATTGGTCCGAAACCCCAGAAGGGCAGTACTTC

size: few
V: TRBV5-4
D: .
J: TRBJ1-1
length: 15
CDR3: CASSFAGSSNTEAFF
DNA: TGTGCCAGCAGCTTCGCCGGGAGCTCGAACACTGAAGCTTTCTTT

size: .
V: TRBV5-5
D: .
J: TRBJ2-1
length: 15
CDR3: CASSLTAYLSDEQFF
DNA: TGTGCCAGCAGTTTGACTGCGTATCTTTCCGATGAGCAGTTCTTC

size: .
V: TRBV9
D: .
J: TRBJ2-1
length: 15
CDR3: CASSVGPGLRDEQFF
DNA: TGTGCCAGCAGCGTAGGTCCGGGGCTTCGGGATGAGCAGTTCTTC

size: .
V: TRBV7-8
D: .
J: TRBJ2-1
length: 16
CDR3: CASSSRRAPSYNEQFF
DNA: TGTGCCAGCAGCTCCCGGCGGGCCCCCTCCTACAATGAGCAGTTCTTC

size: .
V: TRBV7-9
D: .
J: TRBJ1-1
length: 13
CDR3: CASSPTVNTEAFF
DNA: TGTGCCAGCAGCCCGACGGTGAACACTGAAGCTTTCTTT

size: .
V: TRBV27
D: .
J: TRBJ1-1
length: 13
CDR3: CASSLGGGTEAFF
DNA: TGTGCCAGCAGTTTAGGAGGGGGGACTGAAGCTTTCTTT

size: .
V: TRBV6-6
D: TRBD1
J: TRBJ1-1
length: 14
CDR3: CASSPDRVGTEAFF
DNA: TGTGCCAGCAGCCCTGACAGGGTCGGAACTGAAGCTTTCTTT

size: .
V: TRBV19
D: TRBD1
J: TRBJ2-7
length: 13
CDR3: CASRLAGGYEQYF
DNA: TGTGCCAGTAGGTTAGCAGGGGGCTACGAGCAGTACTTC

size: .
V: TRBV19
D: TRBD2
J: TRBJ2-1
length: 15
CDR3: CASSIGAGGPYEQFF
DNA: TGTGCCAGTAGTATAGGAGCGGGAGGGCCGTATGAGCAGTTCTTC

size: .
V: TRBV25-1
D: .
J: TRBJ2-5
length: 14
CDR3: CASTPQTSWKTQYF
DNA: TGTGCCAGCACCCCCCAAACTAGCTGGAAGACCCAGTACTTC

size: .
V: TRBV7-9
D: .
J: TRBJ2-1
length: 14
CDR3: CASSLAEMPNEQFF
DNA: TGTGCCAGCAGCTTAGCAGAGATGCCGAATGAGCAGTTCTTC

size: .
V: TRBV7-2
D: .
J: TRBJ2-3
length: 15
CDR3: CASSFGSWVTDTQYF
DNA: TGTGCCAGCAGCTTTGGGAGTTGGGTAACAGATACGCAGTATTTT

size: .
V: TRBV30
D: .
J: TRBJ2-1
length: 12
CDR3: CAGRAVNNEQFF
DNA: TGTGCCGGAAGAGCGGTGAACAATGAGCAGTTCTTC

size: .
V: TRBV19
D: .
J: TRBJ2-5
length: 14
CDR3: CATGVGRELGTQYF
DNA: TGTGCCACGGGTGTAGGGCGGGAACTAGGGACCCAGTACTTC

size: .
V: TRBV19
D: TRBD1
J: TRBJ2-1
length: 16
CDR3: CASSILPGQGDNEQFF
DNA: TGTGCCAGTAGTATCCTTCCTGGACAGGGGGACAATGAGCAGTTCTTC

size: .
V: TRBV2
D: TRBD1
J: TRBJ1-1
length: 17
CDR3: CASWYDRGRGMNTEAFF
DNA: TGTGCCAGCTGGTACGACAGGGGGCGGGGGATGAACACTGAAGCTTTCTTT

size: .
V: TRBV9
D: TRBD2
J: TRBJ2-7
length: 15
CDR3: CASSPMGLADYEQYF
DNA: TGTGCCAGCAGCCCCATGGGACTAGCGGACTACGAGCAGTACTTC

size: .
V: TRBV4-3
D: .
J: TRBJ1-2
length: 16
CDR3: CASSQSRAYSGYGYTF
DNA: TGCGCCAGCAGCCAATCGCGGGCCTATTCGGGCTATGGCTACACCTTC

size: .
V: TRBV29-1
D: .
J: TRBJ1-2
length: 12
CDR3: CSAVLPSLGYTF
DNA: TGCAGCGCAGTATTACCCAGTCTTGGCTACACCTTC

size: .
V: TRBV2
D: .
J: TRBJ1-5
length: 13
CDR3: CASSAYSNQPQHF
DNA: TGTGCCAGCAGTGCATATAGCAATCAGCCCCAGCATTTT

size: .
V: TRBV29-1
D: .
J: TRBJ2-1
length: 14
CDR3: CSVRNSGAYNEQFF
DNA: TGCAGCGTCCGAAATAGCGGCGCCTACAATGAGCAGTTCTTC

size: .
V: TRBV7-6
D: TRBD1
J: TRBJ2-7
length: 15
CDR3: CASSLGQGASGEQYF
DNA: TGTGCCAGCAGCTTAGGTCAGGGGGCATCGGGGGAGCAGTACTTC

size: once
V: TRBV27
D: TRBD2
J: TRBJ2-7
length: 15
CDR3: CASSPRGSGSYEQYF
DNA: TGTGCCAGCAGTCCCCGGGGTAGCGGGAGCTACGAGCAGTACTTC

size: .
V: TRBV19
D: TRBD2
J: TRBJ2-3
length: 16
CDR3: CASSIRMAGREDTQYF
DNA: TGTGCCAGTAGTATAAGGATGGCAGGGAGGGAAGATACGCAGTATTTT

size: .
V: TRBV7-9
D: .
J: TRBJ2-4
length: 15
CDR3: CASSSPGGDLNIQYF
DNA: TGTGCCAGCAGCTCTCCCGGGGGAGATTTGAACATTCAGTACTTC